There are a few counts of the clone carrying this TCR beta chain. Its antigen is not known. The study reverse transcribed the entire isolated RNA, so it sequenced expressed TCRB transcripts. Sequenced by immunoSEQ multiplex PCR; TCRdb stores in-frame clones only, minus some. The sample yields fewer than 400,000 clones, around 8.5% seen once. Germline CDR1 is MNHNS and CDR2 is SASEGT. The germline V and J ends were trimmed by 2 bases and 9 bases, with 11 bases remaining between them. The CDR3 covers 14 residues. The data belong to a study of beta chain features in type 1 diabetes. Study-wide findings and caveats: Because the template was cDNA, high-expressing cells might be over-represented. More deletions and fewer insertions at VDJ junctions were found in patients with type 1 diabetes. TCRB CDR3s were moderately but significantly shorter in Type 1 diabetes patients in all four CD4+ subsets.

Researchers reported sorting CD4+ naive, central memory, regulatory and stem cell-like memory cells via CD45RO/CCR7/CD25/CD127/CD95/CD27. The purity of all sorted populations exceeded 95%. The sequenced sample consisted of central memory CD4+ T cells from blood. The clonotype originates from a man aged 25 to 45 with type 1 diabetes. The rearrangement uses TRBV6-1 and TRBJ1-6; D gene unclear. This CDR3 is CASSERDRASPLHF. CDR3 nucleotides: TGTGCCAGCAGTGAACGAGATAGGGCTTCACCCCTCCACTTT.